The rows below give T cell receptor beta chains drawn from one sample of a study of T cell repertoires in cytomegalovirus infection. The antigens these receptors bind are not known. One entry per CDR3 protein, called by TCRdb with MiXCR from the reads. The sample has around 120,000 distinct CDR3 sequences; 42% are singletons. This specimen was CD8+ T cells from cultured PBMCs, taken from culture after CMV antigen stimulation. The receptor source for this set is a human donor in good health (CMV status not recorded). Some clones in this sample may be carry-over from other donors' samples. Both conserved end residues are part of each CDR3. Fields, in order: CDR3 length, clone size, J gene, V gene, D gene, CDR3 protein, CDR3 DNA. A D gene is named only where the DNA matches it firmly. Clone size is not always given. Where it is, it says once, few, many or a class for expanded clones.

>15|-|TRBJ1-6|TRBV5-1|-
CASSLETGNNSPLHF
TGCGCCAGCAGCTTGGAAACGGGTAATAATTCACCCCTCCACTTT
>17|few|TRBJ1-4|TRBV2|-
CASSEDGRQPANEKLFF
TGTGCCAGCAGTGAAGACGGCAGACAACCCGCTAATGAAAAACTGTTTTTT
>15|-|TRBJ2-4|TRBV6-6|-
CASSYDHLLENIQYF
TGTGCCAGCAGTTATGATCACCTTCTGGAAAACATTCAGTACTTC
>17|few|TRBJ2-1|TRBV12-3/TRBV12-4|TRBD1
CASSGGVGTGYVNEQFF
TGTGCCAGCAGTGGCGGCGTTGGGACAGGGTACGTGAATGAGCAGTTCTTC
>13|few|TRBJ1-1|TRBV7-6|-
CASSLEVNTEAFF
TGTGCCAGCAGCTTAGAGGTGAACACTGAAGCTTTCTTT
>15|many|TRBJ2-7|TRBV7-9|TRBD1
CASSSTGGFSYEQYF
TGTGCCAGCAGTTCGACAGGGGGCTTTTCCTACGAGCAGTACTTC
>14|-|TRBJ2-7|TRBV4-1|-
CASSQVVGLYEQYF
TGCGCCAGCAGCCAAGTGGTCGGGCTCTACGAGCAGTACTTC
>14|-|TRBJ1-1|TRBV13|-
CASSPFRGDTEAFF
TGTGCCAGCAGCCCTTTCAGGGGTGACACTGAAGCTTTCTTT
>15|-|TRBJ2-1|TRBV9|TRBD2
CASSVEGSGGDEQFF
TGTGCCAGCAGCGTAGAGGGTAGCGGGGGGGATGAGCAGTTCTTC
>17|-|TRBJ2-7|TRBV12-3/TRBV12-4|TRBD1
CASSLGTGGSSSYEQYF
TGTGCCAGCAGTTTGGGGACAGGGGGGTCTAGCTCCTACGAGCAGTACTTC
>15|-|TRBJ2-7|TRBV7-6|-
CASSLAGGPGLEQYF
TGTGCCAGCAGCTTAGCGGGGGGCCCTGGCCTCGAGCAGTACTTC
>11|-|TRBJ1-2|TRBV6-2/TRBV6-3|-
CATRGGAGYTF
TGTGCCACCCGAGGGGGGGCTGGCTACACCTTC
>16|-|TRBJ1-2|TRBV5-4|TRBD1
CASSLGQGVTGAGYTF
TGTGCCAGCAGCTTGGGACAGGGAGTCACCGGGGCTGGCTACACCTTC
>15|-|TRBJ1-2|TRBV4-1|-
CASSQAPQGNSGYTF
TGCGCCAGCAGCCAAGCTCCCCAGGGAAATAGCGGCTACACCTTC
>14|-|TRBJ1-6|TRBV19|TRBD1
CASTPTGGLSPLHF
TGTGCCAGTACCCCGACAGGGGGCCTTTCACCCCTCCACTTT
>15|-|TRBJ2-3|TRBV2|-
CASSSWATSTDTQYF
TGTGCCAGCAGCTCCTGGGCCACTAGCACAGATACGCAGTATTTT
>15|-|TRBJ1-4|TRBV7-9|TRBD1
CASSSTGGNGEKLFF
TGTGCCAGCAGCTCCACAGGGGGCAATGGCGAAAAACTGTTTTTT
>12|-|TRBJ2-5|TRBV10-3|-
CAISSPQETQYF
TGTGCCATCAGTTCACCTCAAGAGACCCAGTACTTC
>18|-|TRBJ2-2|TRBV7-8|TRBD2
CASSWEVVAGGRTGELFF
TGTGCCAGCAGCTGGGAGGTGGTAGCGGGGGGGCGGACCGGGGAGCTGTTTTTT
>12|-|TRBJ1-1|TRBV12-3/TRBV12-4|-
CASSLGTIEAFF
TGTGCCAGCAGTTTAGGGACAATTGAAGCTTTCTTT
>15|few|TRBJ2-1|TRBV7-2|-
CASSLRVPPYNEQFF
TGTGCCAGCAGCTTGAGGGTGCCCCCCTACAATGAGCAGTTCTTC
>15|-|TRBJ1-1|TRBV11-1|TRBD1
CASSYTGQMNTEAFF
TGTGCCAGCAGCTACACGGGACAGATGAACACTGAAGCTTTCTTT
>15|-|TRBJ2-2|TRBV5-5|-
CASSPGQWDTGELFF
TGTGCCAGCAGCCCCGGACAGTGGGACACCGGGGAGCTGTTTTTT
>16|-|TRBJ2-1|TRBV6-2/TRBV6-3|-
CVSRPIDRGGLDEQFF
TGTGTCAGCAGACCAATTGACAGGGGAGGGTTAGATGAGCAGTTCTTC
>15|few|TRBJ2-3|TRBV19|TRBD2
CASTTVGLAGDTQYF
TGTGCCAGTACCACGGTGGGACTAGCGGGAGATACGCAGTATTTT
>13|-|TRBJ1-2|TRBV12-3/TRBV12-4|-
CASSLTDRYGYTF
TGTGCCAGCAGTCTAACGGACCGATATGGCTACACCTTC
>13|-|TRBJ2-2|TRBV5-4|-
CASSLSGTGELFF
TGTGCCAGCAGCTTATCTGGCACCGGGGAGCTGTTTTTT
>17|-|TRBJ2-1|TRBV12-3/TRBV12-4|-
CASSPRIGTPNWNEQFF
TGTGCCAGCAGTCCCAGGATCGGGACTCCGAATTGGAATGAGCAGTTCTTC
>12|-|TRBJ2-1|TRBV24-1|-
CATSDSGTQQFF
TGTGCCACCAGTGATTCCGGGACTCAGCAGTTCTTC
>11|once|TRBJ1-1|TRBV25-1|-
CASSRGTEAFF
TGTGCCAGCAGCAGAGGGACTGAAGCTTTCTTT
>14|-|TRBJ2-7|TRBV28|-
CASSYDVMGAEQYF
TGTGCCAGCAGCTACGACGTTATGGGGGCCGAGCAGTACTTC
>12|-|TRBJ2-7|TRBV12-3/TRBV12-4|-
CASSPWGSEQYF
TGTGCCAGCAGCCCATGGGGGTCCGAGCAGTACTTC
>14|once|TRBJ2-7|TRBV7-9|TRBD1
CASSTGTGLYEQYF
TGTGCCAGCAGCACCGGGACAGGACTTTACGAGCAGTACTTC